This T cell receptor beta chain was sequenced in a study of blood T cell repertoires in COVID-19. Per the study methods: Amplification from reference gene primers served as the basis for estimated nucleated cell counts. Method: immunoSEQ multiplex PCR; TCRdb's copy keeps in-frame clones and lacks some. D and trimming were read from the DNA, whereas the V and J calls and clone size are those reported in that table. The sample includes over 200,000 clones, about 80% of them seen just once. With 5 bases removed from V and 1 base from J, the gap between germline ends came to 7 bases. The germline V gene encodes CDR1 KGHDR and CDR2 SFDVKD. CDR3 length equals 13 residues.

The rearrangement links TRBV24-1 to TRBJ1-1; D remains ambiguous. The source is a woman aged 40 to 49 with active or convalescent COVID-19. The sequencing input was peripheral blood. The CDR3 protein is CATSAGGNTEAFF. CDR3 bases: TGTGCCACCAGTGCAGGAGGGAACACTGAAGCTTTCTTT.